The next 17 T cell receptor beta chains were all read from a single sample in a study of blood T cells in healthy people across ages. Combining a sample-barcoded 5' primer with a J-beta primer mix, a second PCR ran for about 6 to 12 cycles. Via MiXCR, TCRdb re-called the 5' RACE reads, giving one row per CDR3 protein. The data contain 650,000 to 900,000 distinct CDR3 sequences, around 62% of them singletons. The sample was blood. All receptors derive from a man aged 25-45 years in good health.

CDR3 region: CASSSDGTGLYEQYF. The DNA of the CDR3 is TGTGCCAGCAGCTCTGACGGGACAGGCCTCTACGAGCAGTACTTC. The chain carries TRBV7-2 and TRBJ2-7; 8 positions agree with TRBD1. Germline assignment: CDR1 SGHTA and CDR2 FQGNSA. CDR3 size: 15 residues. Trimming at V came to 4 bases and at J to 3 bases, leaving 8 bases not matched to a gene.

The table lists this clonotype with a few counts. The V gene is TRBV20-1, the J gene TRBJ1-6, with TRBD1 matching 7 bases. The CDR3 is 15 amino acids. The germline gives CDR1 DFQATT, CDR2 SNEGSKA (reference sequence). The V and J ends lost 6 bases and 0 bases, in that order; junction bases with no gene match: 5. The CDR3, as DNA: TGCAGTGCGGGGGACAGCTACTCCTATAATTCACCCCTCCACTTT. Translating gives CSAGDSYSYNSPLHF.

The chain has TRBV9 and TRBJ2-1; 8 bases map to TRBD2. The CDR3 has 13 amino acids. CDR1 is SGDLS and CDR2 is YYNGEE in the germline V gene. V shed 2 bases and J 7 bases; nucleotides not matched to a gene: 2. For the CDR3, the DNA is TGTGCCAGCAGCGTTAGCGGGGTGAATGAGCAGTTCTTC. It translates to CASSVSGVNEQFF.

V usage is TRBV7-8 and J usage is TRBJ2-1; D unresolved. V lost 5 bases and J lost 4, with 6 bases in between. Germline CDR1 SGHVS, CDR2 FQNEAQ. This CDR3 has 12 residues. The chain's CDR3 is CASSIHYNEQFF. CDR3 DNA sequence: TGTGCCAGCAGCATCCATTACAATGAGCAGTTCTTC.

This clonotype was counted between two and nine times. This chain links TRBV29-1 with TRBJ2-2; D is unclear. The germline V gene encodes CDR1 SQVTM and CDR2 ANQGSEA. The CDR3 is 12 amino acids. The V end was cut by 3 bases, the J end by 7 bases, with 9 bases between. The CDR3 reads CSVDPGIGELFF. For the CDR3, the DNA is TGCAGCGTTGACCCCGGAATCGGGGAGCTGTTTTTT.

In nucleotides, the CDR3 is TGTGCCAGCAGCTATAACGAAGGACAGGGTCGGTGGGAGCAGTACTTC. As protein: CASSYNEGQGRWEQYF. The rearrangement joins TRBV7-9 to TRBJ2-7; 8 bases map to TRBD1. The CDR3 runs to 16 residues. Germline V gives CDR1 SEHNR, CDR2 FQNEAQ (reference sequence). Trimming removed 4 bases from V and 7 bases from J; junction bases left unmatched: 15. The entire variable domain, with the rest obtained from reference TRBV7-9 and TRBJ2-7, is as follows: DTGVSQNPRHKITKRGQNVTFRCDPISEHNRLYWYRQTLGQGPEFLTYFQNEAQLEKSRLLSDRFSAERPKGSFSTLEIQRTEQGDSAMYLCASSYNEGQGRWEQYFGPGTRLTVT.

The chain has TRBV2 and TRBJ1-4; D is unclear. The CDR3 runs to 16 residues. Germline loops: CDR1 SNHLY, CDR2 FYNNEI. The germline V and J ends were trimmed by 7 bases and 4 bases, with 19 bases remaining between them. The CDR3 DNA reads TGTGCCAGCACCCTAACCCCTCCAGGCGTTAATGAAAAACTGTTTTTT. Protein product: CASTLTPPGVNEKLFF. Full variable domain (outside the CDR3, taken from reference TRBV2 and TRBJ1-4): EPEVTQTPSHQVTQMGQEVILRCVPISNHLYFYWYRQILGQKVEFLVSFYNNEISEKSEIFDDQFSVERPDGSNFTLKIRSTKLEDSAMYFCASTLTPPGVNEKLFFGSGTQLSVL.

Comments on this clonotype: A read error may explain this, as a much larger clone is one base away. The rearrangement joins TRBV18 to TRBJ2-3, with D possibly TRBD1 on 5 matching bases. The CDR3 length is 12 residues. Germline CDR1 KGHSH, CDR2 LQKENI. Trimming left V 4 bases short and J 11 bases short, with 13 bases between. CDR3 residues: CASSLRVNMQYF. The CDR3 nucleotides read TGTGCCAGCTCACTCAGGGTGAATATGCAGTATTTT. The variable domain in full, completed from reference TRBV18 and TRBJ2-3, reads NAGVMQNPRHLVRRRGQEARLRCSPMKGHSHVYWYRQLPEEGLKFMVYLQKENIIDESGMPKERFSAEFPKEGPSILRIQQVVRGDSAAYFCASSLRVNMQYFGPGTRLTVL.

The V gene is TRBV7-2, the J gene TRBJ1-4; a weak D match, TRBD1 (6 bases). The CDR3 is 15 residues long. The V and J ends lost 5 bases and 7 bases respectively, with 17 bases between them. Germline CDR1 reads SGHTA; CDR2 reads FQGNSA. The CDR3 here is CASSARTGGVEKLFF. The CDR3 DNA reads TGTGCCAGCAGCGCACGCACTGGGGGCGTTGAAAAACTGTTTTTT.

This chain joins TRBV28 and TRBJ1-2, with D possibly TRBD1 on 5 matching bases. Trimming shortened V by 2 bases and J by 6 bases, and 16 bases separated the two germline ends. Germline loops: CDR1 MDHEN, CDR2 SYDVKM. The CDR3 extends over 15 amino acids. Here the CDR3 reads CASSLPGSGINGYTF. DNA for the CDR3: TGTGCCAGCAGTTTACCCGGTTCAGGGATTAATGGCTACACCTTC.

The V gene is TRBV29-1, the J gene TRBJ2-1; D gene unclear. This CDR3 comprises 10 residues. V lost 8 bases and J 6 bases, leaving 8 bases between the germline ends. CDR1 is SQVTM and CDR2 is ANQGSEA in the germline V gene. CDR3 coding DNA: TGCAGCCTGCGCGGCAATGAGCAGTTCTTC. The encoded protein is CSLRGNEQFF.

The CDR3 loop is CASSLELAGNYEQYF. The DNA of the CDR3 is TGTGCCAGCAGCTTAGAACTCGCAGGGAATTACGAGCAGTACTTC. The V call is TRBV7-2, the J call TRBJ2-7; weak D call: TRBD1 (5 bases). Germline V CDR1 and CDR2: SGHTA, FQGNSA. The CDR3 extends over 15 amino acids. Trimming removed 1 base from V and 4 bases from J, with 14 bases in between. Variable domain in full (rest from reference TRBV7-2 and TRBJ2-7): GAGVSQSPSNKVTEKGKDVELRCDPISGHTALYWYRQSLGQGLEFLIYFQGNSAPDKSGLPSDRFSAERTGGSVSTLTIQRTQQEDSAVYLCASSLELAGNYEQYFGPGTRLTVT.

The count of this clonotype is one. This chain links TRBV5-8 with TRBJ2-7; TRBD1 aligns across 9 bases. Trimming removed 5 bases from V and 7 bases from J; junction bases left unmatched: 10. The CDR3 runs 14 residues. Germline loops: CDR1 SGHTS, CDR2 YDEGEE. CDR3 in amino acids: CASRARDRAREQYF. In DNA form, the CDR3 reads TGTGCCAGCAGGGCGAGGGACAGGGCTAGAGAGCAGTACTTC.

The CDR3 is CASSQGSLGGEAFF. The CDR3 DNA reads as TGTGCCAGCAGCCAAGGTTCCTTAGGTGGTGAAGCTTTCTTT. This chain joins TRBV3-1 and TRBJ1-1; D is unclear. Deletions cut 1 base from V and 7 bases from J, with 13 bases between. The CDR3 totals 14 residues. Germline V gene sequence: CDR1 LGHDT, CDR2 YNNKEL (reference sequence). Full variable domain (outside the CDR3, taken from reference TRBV3-1 and TRBJ1-1): DTAVSQTPKYLVTQMGNDKSIKCEQNLGHDTMYWYKQDSKKFLKIMFSYNNKELIINETVPNRFSPKSPDKAHLNLHINSLELGDSAVYFCASSQGSLGGEAFFGQGTRLTVV.

This clonotype was seen just once. The V gene is TRBV21-1, the J gene TRBJ1-2; no check of the table's D call, TRBD1, against the DNA was made. TRBV21-1 is classified as a pseudogene. This CDR3 contains 16 residues. CDR3 protein: CASSKGGDPRGDGYTF. The CDR3 DNA sequence: TGTGCCAGCAGCAAAGGGGGGGACCCCAGAGGGGATGGCTACACCTTC.

The chain employs TRBV7-6 and TRBJ2-7, with 7 bases fitting TRBD1. Germline V gives CDR1 SGHVS, CDR2 FNYEAQ. The CDR3 runs 15 residues. V was clipped by 5 bases and J by 2 bases; unmatched bases: 9. CDR3 loop: CASSPRYRGTYEQYF. In DNA form, the CDR3 reads TGTGCCAGCAGCCCACGGTACAGGGGAACCTACGAGCAGTACTTC.

The rearrangement links TRBV20-1 to TRBJ2-1; TRBD1 matches 10 bases. CDR3 length equals 16 residues. Germline loops: CDR1 DFQATT, CDR2 SNEGSKA (reference sequence). With V trimmed by 2 bases and J by 10 bases, 14 bases remained unmatched. CDR3 in amino acids: CSARLRDRGYWSEQFF. In nucleotides, the CDR3 is TGCAGTGCTAGACTCCGGGACAGGGGATACTGGTCCGAGCAGTTCTTC.